These 12 T cell receptor beta chains came from one sample sequenced in a study of identifying expanded T cells in peripheral blood (dated by TCRdb to between 2018 and 2020). Libraries were constructed by the immunoSEQ multiplex PCR assay. The table comes from immuneACCESS by way of TCRdb, which keeps in-frame sequences with V and J called. Part of the clones is missing from these tables; in studies checked, under half for an unresolved V gene and the rest for unknown reasons. Within this sample are approximately 100,000 clones, with around 89% of them counted one time only. The top ten clones comprise about 17% of the sample. The sample taken for sequencing was blood. These receptors were collected from a person aged 18 to 70 in good health.

The chain combines TRBV19 with TRBJ2-5; 10 bases align to TRBD1. Germline trimming cut 10 bases from V and 4 bases from J; bases unmatched to any gene: 6. The CDR3 runs to 13 residues. Germline V lookup: CDR1 LNHDA, CDR2 SQIVND (reference sequence). The CDR3 sequence is CATTTGGRETQYF. Written as DNA, the CDR3 is TGTGCCACTACGACAGGGGGCAGAGAGACCCAGTACTTC. Drawing the rest from reference TRBV19 and TRBJ2-5, the complete variable domain is DGGITQSPKYLFRKEGQNVTLSCEQNLNHDAMYWYRQDPGQGLRLIYYSQIVNDFQKGDIAEGYSVSREKKESFPLTVTSAQKNPTAFYLCATTTGGRETQYFGPGTRLLVL.

CDR3 nucleotide sequence: TGTGCCAGCAGCTCCGGGACTAGCGGTTCGGGCAATGAGCAGTTCTTC. Its translation: CASSSGTSGSGNEQFF. The chain joins TRBV5-8 to TRBJ2-1; the match to TRBD2 covers 11 bases. Per the germline V gene, CDR1 is SGHTS and CDR2 is YDEGEE. The CDR3 loop spans 16 amino acids. The J segment lost 6 bases and the V segment lost 3 bases, leaving 8 bases of the junction unmatched.

V gene TRBV11-2 combines with J gene TRBJ1-2; 7 nucleotides align to TRBD1. The CDR3 is 17 amino acids. With 5 bases clipped from V and 7 bases from J, the junction kept 19 bases outside the gene matches. Germline CDR1 and CDR2: SGHAT and FQNNGV. CDR3: CASSPRQGSPVIGGYTF. In DNA, the CDR3 is TGTGCCAGCAGCCCCCGACAGGGCTCCCCTGTAATTGGTGGCTACACCTTC.

This chain links TRBV6-5 with TRBJ2-3; 8 bases agree with TRBD1. CDR1 is MNHEY, CDR2 SVGAGI, per germline. This CDR3 contains 13 residues. Trimming took 10 bases from V and 4 from J; bases not matched to a gene: 7. The CDR3 sequence is CATARGRPDTQYF. The CDR3 DNA reads TGTGCCACCGCCAGGGGGCGTCCAGATACGCAGTATTTT.

The gene calls are TRBV7-2 and TRBJ2-5; D remains ambiguous. Matching the DNA end better, TRBJ2-7 makes the J call doubtful. The CDR3 loop spans 13 amino acids. Germline CDR1 reads SGHTA; CDR2 reads FQGNSA. CDR3 in DNA: TGTGCCAGCAGCTTGACATGGCTCTACGAGCAGTACTTC. Amino acids: CASSLTWLYEQYF.

This sequence joins TRBV27 and TRBJ1-5; D is unresolved. From germline, CDR1 is MNHEY and CDR2 SMNVEV (reference sequence). The CDR3 is 11 residues long. Trimming cost V 5 bases and J 3 bases, with 2 bases left between them. The CDR3 is CASSPNQPQHF. CDR3 DNA: TGTGCCAGCAGTCCCAATCAGCCCCAGCATTTT.

This chain joins TRBV9 and TRBJ2-5; no clear D. Germline loops: CDR1 SGDLS, CDR2 YYNGEE. The CDR3 is 13 amino acids. V was pared by 2 bases and J by 7 bases, with 12 bases between. As DNA, the CDR3 is TGTGCCAGCAGCGTGGCGAAAGAAGGGACCCAGTACTTC. Translating gives CASSVAKEGTQYF.

The V and J genes are TRBV18 and TRBJ2-3; TRBD2 aligns across 11 bases. V lost 1 base to trimming and J lost 5 bases; unmatched junction nucleotides: 8. CDR3 size: 17 residues. Germline values: CDR1 KGHSH, CDR2 LQKENI. CDR3 region: CASSPRSSGGIGDTQYF. The DNA for the CDR3 is TGTGCCAGCTCACCACGGTCTAGCGGGGGGATAGGAGATACGCAGTATTTT.

The CDR3 DNA sequence: TGTGCCAGCAGCTTAGGTCCCAGACGAGGCTCTGGAAACACCATATATTTT. Encoded protein: CASSLGPRRGSGNTIYF. The V gene is TRBV7-2, the J gene TRBJ1-3; D unclear. This CDR3 contains 17 residues. Germline CDR1 reads SGHTA; CDR2 reads FQGNSA. The V end lost 1 base, the J end lost 0 bases, and 13 bases lay between the germline ends.

The chain recombines TRBV4-3 with TRBJ1-6; D is undetermined. The germline gives CDR1 LGHNA, CDR2 YSLEER. Trimming pared 3 bases from V and 10 bases from J, leaving 10 bases between. The CDR3 has 13 residues. In nucleotides, the CDR3 is TGCGCCAGCAGCCAGGCGGGAGCATCACCCCTCCACTTT. This translates into CASSQAGASPLHF.

The V gene is TRBV13, the J gene TRBJ2-2; TRBD1 is a possible D gene (6 bases). The CDR3 sequence is 13 residues long. Deletions cut 6 bases from V and 6 bases from J, with 11 bases between. CDR1 and CDR2 (germline): PRHDT, FYEKMQ (reference sequence). The CDR3 DNA reads TGTGCCAGCAGGTACCGACAGGCCGGGGAGCTGTTTTTT. Protein product: CASRYRQAGELFF. The entire variable domain, with the rest obtained from reference TRBV13 and TRBJ2-2, is as follows: AAGVIQSPRHLIKEKRETATLKCYPIPRHDTVYWYQQGPGQDPQFLISFYEKMQSDKGSIPDRFSAQQFSDYHSELNMSSLELGDSALYFCASRYRQAGELFFGEGSRLTVL.

This chain's CDR3 is CASSPRGSFYEQYF. CDR3 nucleotide sequence: TGTGCCAGCAGCCCCCGGGGGAGCTTCTACGAGCAGTACTTC. The V and J genes are TRBV7-9 and TRBJ2-7, with a possible D match to TRBD2 (6 bases). Per germline, CDR1 SEHNR and CDR2 FQNEAQ (reference sequence). Trimming removed 5 bases at V and 3 bases at J, with 14 bases between. The CDR3 has 14 amino acids.